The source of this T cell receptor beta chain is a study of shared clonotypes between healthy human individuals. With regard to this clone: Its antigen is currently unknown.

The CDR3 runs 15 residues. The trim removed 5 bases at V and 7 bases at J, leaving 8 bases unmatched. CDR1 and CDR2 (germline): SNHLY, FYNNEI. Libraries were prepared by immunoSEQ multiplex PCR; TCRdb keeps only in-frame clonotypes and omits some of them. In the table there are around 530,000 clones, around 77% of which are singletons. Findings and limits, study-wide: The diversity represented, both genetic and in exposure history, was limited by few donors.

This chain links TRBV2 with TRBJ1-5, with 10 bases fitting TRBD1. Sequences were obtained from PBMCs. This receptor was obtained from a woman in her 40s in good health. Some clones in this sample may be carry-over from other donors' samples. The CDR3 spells CASSTDRGTIQPQHF. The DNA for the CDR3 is TGTGCCAGCAGTACGGACAGGGGGACAATACAGCCCCAGCATTTT.